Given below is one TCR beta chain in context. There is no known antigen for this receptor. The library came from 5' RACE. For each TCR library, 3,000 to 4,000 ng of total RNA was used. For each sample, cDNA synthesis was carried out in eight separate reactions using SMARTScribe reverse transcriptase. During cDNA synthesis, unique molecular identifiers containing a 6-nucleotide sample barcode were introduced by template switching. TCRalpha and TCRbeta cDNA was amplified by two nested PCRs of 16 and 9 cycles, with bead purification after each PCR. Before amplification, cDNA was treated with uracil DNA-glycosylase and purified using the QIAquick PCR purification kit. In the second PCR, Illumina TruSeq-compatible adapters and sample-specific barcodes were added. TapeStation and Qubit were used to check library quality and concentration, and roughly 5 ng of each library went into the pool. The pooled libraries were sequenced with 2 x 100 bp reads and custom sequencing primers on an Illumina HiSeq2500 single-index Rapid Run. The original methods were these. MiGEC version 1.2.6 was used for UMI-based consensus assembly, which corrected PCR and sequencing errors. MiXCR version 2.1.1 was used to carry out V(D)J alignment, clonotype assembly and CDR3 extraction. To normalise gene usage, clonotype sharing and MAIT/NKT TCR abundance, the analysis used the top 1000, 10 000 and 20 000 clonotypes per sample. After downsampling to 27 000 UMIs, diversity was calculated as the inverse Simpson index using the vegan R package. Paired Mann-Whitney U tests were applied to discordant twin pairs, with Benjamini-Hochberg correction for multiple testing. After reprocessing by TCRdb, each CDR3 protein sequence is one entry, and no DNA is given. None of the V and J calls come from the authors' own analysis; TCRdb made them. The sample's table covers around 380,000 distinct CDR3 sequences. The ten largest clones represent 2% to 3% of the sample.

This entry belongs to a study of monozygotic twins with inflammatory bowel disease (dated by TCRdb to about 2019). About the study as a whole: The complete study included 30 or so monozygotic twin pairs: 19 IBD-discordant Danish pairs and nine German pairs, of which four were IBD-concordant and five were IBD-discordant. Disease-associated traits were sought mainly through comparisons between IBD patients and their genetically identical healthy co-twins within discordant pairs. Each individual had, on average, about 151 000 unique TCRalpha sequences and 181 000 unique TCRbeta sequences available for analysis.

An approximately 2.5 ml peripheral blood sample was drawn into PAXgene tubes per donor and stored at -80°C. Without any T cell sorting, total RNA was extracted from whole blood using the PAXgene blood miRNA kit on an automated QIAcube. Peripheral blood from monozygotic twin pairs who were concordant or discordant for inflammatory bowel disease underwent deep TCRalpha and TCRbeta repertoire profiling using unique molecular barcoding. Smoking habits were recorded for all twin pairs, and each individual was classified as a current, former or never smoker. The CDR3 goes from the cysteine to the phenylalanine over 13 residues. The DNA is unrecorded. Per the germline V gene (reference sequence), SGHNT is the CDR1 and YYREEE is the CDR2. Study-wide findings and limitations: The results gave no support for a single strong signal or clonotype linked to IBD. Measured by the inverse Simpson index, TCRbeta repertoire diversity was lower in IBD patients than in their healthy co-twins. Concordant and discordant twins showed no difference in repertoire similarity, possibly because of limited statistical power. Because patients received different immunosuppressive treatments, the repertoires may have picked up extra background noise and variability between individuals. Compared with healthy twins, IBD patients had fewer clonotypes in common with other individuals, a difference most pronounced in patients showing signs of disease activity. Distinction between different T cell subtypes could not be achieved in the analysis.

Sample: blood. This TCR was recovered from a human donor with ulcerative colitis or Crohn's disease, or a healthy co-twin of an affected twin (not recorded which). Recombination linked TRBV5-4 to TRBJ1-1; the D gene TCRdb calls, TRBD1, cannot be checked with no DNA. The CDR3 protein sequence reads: CASTGQDDTEAFF.